These 9 T cell receptor beta chains originate from one sample sequenced in a study of circulating CD8 cells and anti-PD-1 response in melanoma. Each library started from about 15 ng of total RNA using the QIAseq Immune Repertoire TCR panel. TCRdb itself ran the reads through MiXCR, one entry per CDR3 protein. Of 400 to 450 distinct CDR3 sequences listed, under 11% are singletons. Sorting of live CD3+CD8+TCRalphabeta+ cells by PD-1 and/or TIGIT gave four subsets. The sequenced sample was CD8+ T cells from PBMCs, obtained at baseline or after one month of anti-PD-1 therapy (not recorded which). Receptors originate from a human donor with melanoma.

This clonotype is large by share. The gene calls are TRBV21-1 and TRBJ2-1; no DNA check was done on the table's D call, TRBD1. TRBV21-1 is a known pseudogene. This CDR3 has 17 amino acids. The CDR3 DNA reads as TGTGCCAGCAGCAAAGGTATCCCGGGACCAGGAGGCTATGAGCAGTTCTTC. This gives the protein CASSKGIPGPGGYEQFF.

This clonotype is classed as medium-sized. This sequence joins TRBV19 and TRBJ2-7; 9 nucleotides line up with TRBD1. There are 14 residues in the CDR3. CDR1 is LNHDA and CDR2 is SQIVND in the germline V gene (reference sequence). Unmatched junction bases numbered 4, after V lost 5 bases and J lost 2 bases. The CDR3: CASSGRTGAYEQYF. CDR3 in DNA: TGTGCCAGTAGTGGACGGACAGGGGCCTACGAGCAGTACTTC.

This clonotype is classed as medium-sized. The chain links TRBV6-1 to TRBJ2-7, with no clear D. This CDR3 has 14 amino acids. V was trimmed by 7 bases and J by 4 bases, leaving 17 bases between them. Germline lookup yields CDR1 MNHNS and CDR2 SASEGT. The CDR3 spells CASTISPHKYEQYF. The CDR3 nucleotides read TGTGCCAGCACCATCAGTCCCCACAAGTACGAGCAGTACTTC.

Comments on this clonotype: A much larger clone lies a single base off, so this may be a read error. The conserved phenylalanine or tryptophan normally closing the CDR3 is absent here, so this likely arose from a read error. This chain joins TRBV5-5 and TRBJ2-2; 9 bases align to TRBD2. V shed 0 bases, J shed 1 base, and the junction held 1 base outside the gene matches. The CDR3 has 16 amino acids. Germline values: CDR1 SGHKS, CDR2 YYEKEE (reference sequence). The CDR3 DNA sequence: TGTGCCAGCAGCTTGGAACTAGCGGGGAACACCGGGGAGCTGTTTTCT. This encodes CASSLELAGNTGELFS.

This clonotype rates as large. The V gene is TRBV7-2, the J gene TRBJ2-5; possibly TRBD1 or TRBD2 for D (5 bases each). From germline, CDR1 is SGHTA and CDR2 FQGNSA. The V end lost 5 bases, the J end lost 3 bases, and 25 bases lay between the germline ends. The CDR3 runs 18 residues. CDR3 amino acids: CASSPRGVGSGSKETQYF. CDR3 DNA sequence: TGTGCCAGCAGCCCTAGAGGGGTGGGCAGTGGATCTAAAGAGACCCAGTACTTC.

This clonotype is classed as large. V is TRBV7-3 and J is TRBJ2-6; D not resolved. CDR3 length equals 19 residues. Germline lookup yields CDR1 SGHTA and CDR2 FQGTGA. The V and J ends lost 4 bases and 4 bases respectively, with 23 bases between them. The CDR3 region has the DNA TGTGCCAGCAGCTCCAGCCCCGGATTCATACTTGGGGGGGCCAACGTCCTGACTTTC. Encoded protein: CASSSSPGFILGGANVLTF.

Comment on this clonotype: One end of the junction is discordant with germline, which a read error may explain. J is TRBJ2-1 and V is TRBV29-1, with TRBD2 matching over 7 bases. The CDR3 extends over 15 amino acids. Germline CDR1 SQVTM, CDR2 ANQGSEA. The CDR3 DNA is TGCAGCGTTGATGATGCGGGAGAGGTAAACAATGAGCAGCTCTTC. It encodes CSVDDAGEVNNEQLF.

This clonotype is termed large (0.1 to 1%). The V and J genes are TRBV19 and TRBJ1-1, with D possibly matching TRBD1 (6 bases). The V end lost 7 bases, the J end lost 3 bases, and 12 bases lay between the germline ends. This CDR3 has 13 residues. CDR1 and CDR2 from the germline V gene are LNHDA and SQIVND (reference sequence). CDR3 nucleotides: TGTGCCAGTACCCTGGGGGGCCACACTGAAGCTTTCTTT. Its translation is CASTLGGHTEAFF.

This clonotype is medium-sized in the sample. The chain carries TRBV20-1 and TRBJ2-1; D might be TRBD1 (5 bases). Trimming shortened V by 5 bases and J by 3 bases, and 8 bases separated the two germline ends. The CDR3 covers 12 residues. CDR1 is DFQATT and CDR2 is SNEGSKA in the germline V gene (reference sequence). The DNA for the CDR3 is TGCAGTGCTCCGGACAACTACAATGAGCAGTTCTTC. Translated: CSAPDNYNEQFF.